The entry below gives a single TCR beta chain sequence along with its context. Antigen specificity is unknown. Some clones are missing from TCRdb's copy, which holds only in-frame ones; the method was immunoSEQ multiplex PCR. The table has 45,000 to 65,000 clones, around 84% seen once; the top ten hold 3.5% to 5%. V lost 5 bases, J lost 3 bases, and 11 bases lay in between. Germline V lookup: CDR1 SGHTA, CDR2 FQGNSA. CDR3 length: 13 amino acids. These data belong to a study of vaccination effects on CD4 cells after COVID-19. About the study: Viral peptide pools were used in the ViraFEST assay to expand antigen-specific CD4+ T cells, and sequencing came afterward. Study-wide points: Clones from infection and from vaccination both contracted markedly late after vaccination.

Culture lasted around eleven days before CD4+ T cell isolation. It was two doses of either the BNT162b2 or mRNA-1273 vaccine that participants received. Sequenced material: CD4+ T cells from PBMCs cultured without peptide, taken after COVID-19 vaccination. This TCR was sampled from a human donor who received a COVID-19 vaccine. The rearrangement uses TRBV7-2 and TRBJ2-7; no reliable D call. Here the CDR3 DNA reads TGTGCCAGCAGCACAACGGGCAACTACGAGCAGTACTTC. Protein sequence: CASSTTGNYEQYF.